The 25 T cell receptor beta chains presented below share a single source sample, sequenced in a study of shared clonotypes between healthy human individuals. TCRdb keeps only in-frame clones here, not all; method: immunoSEQ multiplex PCR. The sample includes about 980,000 clones, about three quarters seen only once; the top ten take approximately 1.5%. The sample was memory CD4+ T cells sorted from blood. Subset noted: CD45RA-negative fraction. Receptor source: a man aged 18 to 35 in good health.

The rearrangement uses TRBV10-3 and TRBJ1-5; 8 nucleotides agree with TRBD1. V gave up 1 base and J gave up 5 bases; unmatched junction bases: 4. The germline V gene encodes CDR1 ENHRY and CDR2 SYGVKD. There are 15 residues in the CDR3. This chain's CDR3 is CAISELGTGDQPQHF. The CDR3, as DNA: TGTGCCATCAGTGAGTTGGGGACAGGAGATCAGCCCCAGCATTTT.

Only one count was recorded for this clone. This sequence joins TRBV27 and TRBJ2-6; no definite D call. Per germline, CDR1 MNHEY and CDR2 SMNVEV (reference sequence). This CDR3 is built from 18 residues. With 1 base removed from V and 0 bases from J, the gap between germline ends came to 13 bases. DNA for the CDR3: TGTGCCAGCAGTTTATTCTACAACTTGGGCTCTGGGGCCAACGTCCTGACTTTC. Its translation: CASSLFYNLGSGANVLTF.

The table lists this clone with many counts. This rearrangement joins TRBV28 to TRBJ2-7; TRBD2 might be the D (6 bases). Germline CDR1 MDHEN, CDR2 SYDVKM. The length of the CDR3 is 14 residues. Trimming took 6 bases from V and 4 from J, leaving 16 bases between them. CDR3 sequence: CASSLEGRRYEQYF. The CDR3 coding sequence is TGTGCCAGCAGCTTGGAGGGAAGGAGGTACGAGCAGTACTTC.

The CDR3 spells CASSETGFFQETQYF. The CDR3 coding sequence is TGTGCCAGCAGCGAGACAGGGTTCTTCCAAGAGACCCAGTACTTC. The chain carries TRBV9 and TRBJ2-5; 7 bases match TRBD1. The trim removed 3 bases at V and 1 base at J, leaving 6 bases unmatched. CDR3 length: 15 amino acids. Germline assignment: CDR1 SGDLS and CDR2 YYNGEE.

Details on this clone: The junction and the germline gene differ at one end; a read error may be behind it. The V and J genes are TRBV5-4 and TRBJ1-6, with unresolved D. The CDR3 totals 16 residues. The V gene's germline CDR1 is SGHNT and CDR2 YYREEE (reference sequence). CDR3 in amino acids: CASSLGSGRHNSPLHF. For the CDR3, the DNA is TGTGCCAGCAGTTTGGGGTCTGGGCGGCATAATTCACCCCTCCACTTT.

The chain has TRBV30 and TRBJ1-1; D unclear. The CDR3 is made up of 15 amino acids. Trimming left V 0 bases short and J 1 base short, with 12 bases between. Looked up from germline, CDR1 is GTSNPN and CDR2 is SVGIG (reference sequence). Here the CDR3 DNA reads TGTGCCTGGAGTGTGAGTTTGGCCGGGAACACTGAAGCTTTCTTT. Translation: CAWSVSLAGNTEAFF.

The rearrangement uses TRBV10-3 and TRBJ2-3; 7 bases align to TRBD2. The CDR3 spans 16 residues. Trimming took 1 base from V and 1 from J; bases not matched to a gene: 5. CDR1 is ENHRY, CDR2 SYGVKD, per germline. DNA for the CDR3: TGTGCCATCAGTGAGTTTGGCGGGGGTCGCACAGATACGCAGTATTTT. It translates to CAISEFGGGRTDTQYF.

This clone occurred once. The identical CDR3 is also encoded by other nucleotide sequences in the sample. This chain connects TRBV5-1 to TRBJ1-4; 9 nucleotides line up with TRBD1. Germline V gene sequence: CDR1 SGHRS, CDR2 YFSETQ. V was clipped by 0 bases and J by 7 bases; unmatched bases: 4. This CDR3 has 15 amino acids. The CDR3 DNA is TGCGCCAGCAGCTTGGCGGGACAGGGAGGTGAAAAACTGTTTTTT. Translating gives CASSLAGQGGEKLFF.

The chain is built from TRBV11-2 and TRBJ2-1, with TRBD1 identical over 9 bases. The CDR3 is 16 amino acids. CDR1 and CDR2 (germline): SGHAT, FQNNGV. After removal of 2 bases from V and 6 bases from J, the junction contained 8 bases not matched to a gene. CDR3 in amino acids: CASSLRWTGALNEQFF. CDR3 bases: TGTGCCAGCAGCTTAAGATGGACAGGGGCCCTCAATGAGCAGTTCTTC.

The chain is built from TRBV5-1 and TRBJ1-5; 7 positions agree with TRBD1. This CDR3 has 14 residues. Germline V gives CDR1 SGHRS, CDR2 YFSETQ. V shed 7 bases, J shed 4 bases, and the junction held 8 bases outside the gene matches. This CDR3 is CASSPDRPNQPQHF. Written as DNA, the CDR3 is TGCGCCAGCTCCCCGGACAGGCCTAATCAGCCCCAGCATTTT.

The rearrangement joins TRBV7-2 to TRBJ2-5, with 9 bases identical to TRBD2. This CDR3 is 16 amino acids long. V dropped 5 bases and J dropped 2; count of bases not matched to a gene: 9. The germline CDR1 and CDR2 sequences are SGHTA and FQGNSA. CDR3 in amino acids: CASSPLAGVVQETQYF. The CDR3 nucleotides are TGTGCCAGCAGCCCCTTAGCGGGGGTGGTACAAGAGACCCAGTACTTC.

Points on this clone: Other DNA sequences within the sample encode an identical CDR3. The J gene is TRBJ2-5, the V gene TRBV6-5; TRBD2 agrees at 9 bases. Trimming cost V 6 bases and J 4 bases; bases outside gene matches: 3. The CDR3 length is 13 residues. Germline CDR1 reads MNHEY; CDR2 reads SVGAGI. CDR3 protein: CASSNSGGETQYF. The CDR3 region has the DNA TGTGCCAGCAGCAATAGCGGGGGAGAGACCCAGTACTTC.

The chain joins TRBV25-1 to TRBJ2-1; D is perhaps TRBD2 (5 bases). The CDR3 is made up of 14 amino acids. Trimming removed 3 bases at V and 8 bases at J, with 14 bases between. Germline loops: CDR1 MGHDK, CDR2 SYGVNS. CDR3 in amino acids: CASSDVSGWDEQFF. The CDR3 DNA is TGTGCCAGCAGTGATGTCAGCGGATGGGATGAGCAGTTCTTC.

This chain connects TRBV7-8 to TRBJ2-7, with a tentative D call TRBD2 (6 bases). The CDR3 totals 14 residues. Trimming took 6 bases from V and 5 from J, leaving 17 bases between them. Germline assignment: CDR1 SGHVS and CDR2 FQNEAQ. The CDR3 reads CASRYSAGTDEQYF. The CDR3, as DNA: TGTGCCAGCAGATATAGCGCGGGGACCGACGAGCAGTACTTC.

The genes are TRBV7-2 and TRBJ1-6, with 8 bases identical to TRBD1. Trimming took 1 base from V and 7 from J; bases not matched to a gene: 3. Germline V CDR1 and CDR2: SGHTA, FQGNSA. This CDR3 is 15 amino acids long. In DNA, the CDR3 is TGTGCCAGCAGCTTAGGGACAGGGTACAATTCACCCCTCCACTTT. It encodes CASSLGTGYNSPLHF.

J is TRBJ1-5 and V is TRBV15, with D uncertain. This CDR3 spans 15 amino acids. V lost 5 bases and J 1 base, leaving 12 bases between the germline ends. CDR1 is LNHNV, CDR2 YYDKDF, per germline (reference sequence). The CDR3 DNA reads as TGTGCCACCAGCTCCGGTGCCTTGAGCAATCAGCCCCAGCATTTT. Protein product: CATSSGALSNQPQHF.

A word on this clone: Other DNA sequences in this specimen translate into the identical CDR3. The rearrangement uses TRBV6-1 and TRBJ2-7; either TRBD1 or TRBD2 may supply D (5 bases each). The CDR3 is 14 amino acids. The V gene's germline CDR1 is MNHNS and CDR2 SASEGT. Between the trimmed V and J ends, which lost 3 bases and 3 bases, there was a span of 12 bases. CDR3 amino acids: CASSDKGRGYEQYF. CDR3 nucleotide sequence: TGTGCCAGCAGTGATAAGGGACGTGGCTACGAGCAGTACTTC.

This clone was seen more than once but under ten times. The rearrangement uses TRBV7-3 and TRBJ1-4; D perhaps matches TRBD1 (5 bases). Germline V gene sequence: CDR1 SGHTA, CDR2 FQGTGA. V lost 7 bases to trimming and J lost 7 bases, with 22 bases between them. There are 16 residues in the CDR3. This CDR3 reads CASTPQPGAEGEKLFF. The CDR3 DNA reads TGTGCCAGCACCCCCCAGCCCGGGGCGGAGGGTGAAAAACTGTTTTTT.

The chain has TRBV9 and TRBJ2-1, with a possible D match to TRBD2 (6 bases). The CDR3 is made up of 15 amino acids. Per the germline V gene, CDR1 is SGDLS and CDR2 is YYNGEE. Trimming took 0 bases from V and 7 from J, leaving 14 bases between them. The CDR3 region is CASSVAGRESNEQFF. The CDR3 nucleotides read TGTGCCAGCAGCGTAGCCGGCCGGGAGAGTAATGAGCAGTTCTTC.

The rearrangement joins TRBV25-1 to TRBJ2-2; D unclear. The V end was cut by 1 base, the J end by 2 bases, with 17 bases between. Germline loops: CDR1 MGHDK, CDR2 SYGVNS. The CDR3 is made up of 18 amino acids. The CDR3 DNA follows: TGTGCCAGCAGTGAATCCCCGAGGAAGGAGAAAAACACCGGGGAGCTGTTTTTT. It translates to CASSESPRKEKNTGELFF.

This sequence joins TRBV25-1 and TRBJ2-5; 9 nucleotides match TRBD1. Germline trimming cut 3 bases from V and 5 bases from J; bases unmatched to any gene: 7. Germline-derived CDR1 and CDR2 are MGHDK and SYGVNS. The length of the CDR3 is 15 residues. CDR3 protein: CASSEGGTGMETQYF. The CDR3 DNA is TGTGCCAGCAGTGAGGGGGGGACAGGGATGGAGACCCAGTACTTC.

This chain links TRBV18 with TRBJ2-7, with 7 bases identical to TRBD1. The germline V gene has CDR1 KGHSH and CDR2 LQKENI. The CDR3 runs 15 residues. Trimming cost V 1 base and J 4 bases; bases outside gene matches: 7. The chain's CDR3 is CASSPLQGKRYEQYF. As DNA, the CDR3 is TGTGCCAGCTCACCACTACAGGGGAAAAGGTACGAGCAGTACTTC.

This clone was seen a single time. The chain recombines TRBV23-1 with TRBJ1-5, with 7 bases identical to TRBD1. Being an ORF, TRBV23-1 has a function that is uncertain. Losses at the gene ends were 2 bases for V and 4 bases for J; bases not matched to a gene: 5. The CDR3 sequence is 15 residues long. As DNA, the CDR3 is TGCGCCAGCAGTCAAGGGACAGCCGTGAATCAGCCCCAGCATTTT. Protein product: CASSQGTAVNQPQHF.

This clone was recorded a few times. DNA for the CDR3: TGCGCCAGCAGCTTGATCAAGGCGGGGGCGGTCTACGAGCAGTACTTC. The encoded protein is CASSLIKAGAVYEQYF. The V call is TRBV5-1, the J call TRBJ2-7; D perhaps matches TRBD2 (7 bases). The V gene's germline CDR1 is SGHRS and CDR2 YFSETQ. This CDR3 comprises 16 residues. V dropped 1 base and J dropped 3 bases, with 17 bases sitting between them.

Of note for this clone: The conserved final phenylalanine or tryptophan is absent from the CDR3, which likely points to a read error. The limits of the CDR3 on the DNA are not certain, so only TCRdb's listed CDR3 is given. V gene TRBV12-2 combines with J gene TRBJ1-1. TRBV12-2 is a known pseudogene. The CDR3 numbers 18 amino acids, ends counted. CDR3 in amino acids: CASRLAHLSASRGTEAFL.